This entry lists 28 T cell receptor beta chains sequenced from one sample in a study of blood T cell repertoires in COVID-19. The assay was immunoSEQ multiplex PCR, and TCRdb's table has in-frame clones only and misses some. The table lists roughly 120,000 clones, around 84% of them singletons, with about 7.3% in the top ten. The sequencing sample was made of peripheral blood. The receptors shown here come from a woman in her thirties or forties with acute or convalescent COVID-19.

V usage is TRBV7-2 and J usage is TRBJ2-1; D gene ambiguous. This CDR3 is built from 13 residues. CDR1 SGHTA and CDR2 FQGNSA come from the germline V gene. V was trimmed by 6 bases and J by 0 bases, leaving 6 bases between them. CDR3: CASSLSSYNEQFF. As DNA, the CDR3 is TGTGCCAGCAGTTTGAGCTCCTACAATGAGCAGTTCTTC.

The gene calls are TRBV6-6 and TRBJ2-3; D perhaps matches TRBD1 (7 bases). Trimming pared 5 bases from V and 8 bases from J, leaving 17 bases between. Germline CDR1 is MNHNY and CDR2 is SVGAGI (reference sequence). The CDR3 loop spans 14 amino acids. CDR3 amino acids: CASSRDSQGGTQYF. The CDR3 DNA reads TGTGCCAGCAGTCGGGACTCCCAGGGGGGTACGCAGTATTTT.

This clone was seen more than once but under ten times. The chain is built from TRBV27 and TRBJ2-3; D possibly corresponds to TRBD2 (6 bases). The V gene lost 5 bases and the J gene lost 6 bases, with 18 bases spanning the gap. This CDR3 spans 15 amino acids. CDR1 MNHEY and CDR2 SMNVEV come from the germline V gene (reference sequence). Here the CDR3 DNA reads TGTGCCAGCAGTCAAGACCGTCGGGCGGGGGATACGCAGTATTTT. This translates into CASSQDRRAGDTQYF.

The CDR3 protein is CASSPLGLVTGELFF. The DNA of the CDR3 is TGTGCCAGCAGCCCATTGGGACTAGTCACCGGGGAGCTGTTTTTT. The chain links TRBV3-1 (or the pseudogene TRBV3-2) to TRBJ2-2, with 8 bases that match TRBD2. J was trimmed by 4 bases and V by 4 bases; bases with no gene match: 5. CDR1 is LGHDT, CDR2 YNNKEL, per germline (reference sequence). There are 15 residues in the CDR3.

This clone was picked up one time. The rearrangement links TRBV3-1 (or the pseudogene TRBV3-2) to TRBJ2-7, with 8 bases lining up with TRBD1. The CDR3 totals 13 residues. J was trimmed by 6 bases and V by 2 bases; bases with no gene match: 3. Germline V gene sequence: CDR1 LGHDT, CDR2 YNNKEL (reference sequence). Written as DNA, the CDR3 is TGTGCCAGCAGCCAAAGGACAGGGTCCGAGCAGTACTTC. This gives the protein CASSQRTGSEQYF.

The chain carries TRBV5-6 and TRBJ2-3; no clear D gene. There are 13 residues in the CDR3. Germline V gene data show CDR1 as SGHDT and CDR2 as YYEEEE. V dropped 1 base and J dropped 2 bases, with 5 bases sitting between them. The DNA for the CDR3 is TGTGCCAGCAGCTTGTTAATCACAGATACGCAGTATTTT. This gives the protein CASSLLITDTQYF.

The chain uses TRBV4-2 and TRBJ2-3; D possibly corresponds to TRBD1 (6 bases). The CDR3 runs to 17 residues. V lost 0 bases and J 1 base, leaving 14 bases between the germline ends. In germline, CDR1 is LGHNA, CDR2 YNFKEQ. The CDR3 DNA is TGTGCCAGCAGCCAAGATGGGGGCGGGCCTCGCACAGATACGCAGTATTTT. Its translation: CASSQDGGGPRTDTQYF.

The chain employs TRBV3-1 (or the pseudogene TRBV3-2) and TRBJ1-1; 7 bases agree with TRBD1. CDR1 LGHDT and CDR2 YNNKEL come from the germline V gene (reference sequence). The CDR3 is made up of 16 amino acids. V was clipped by 4 bases and J by 2 bases; unmatched bases: 10. CDR3 nucleotides: TGTGCCAGCAGCCGTAGGAGACAGGGAGGAAACACTGAAGCTTTCTTT. Protein sequence: CASSRRRQGGNTEAFF.

The rearrangement links TRBV27 to TRBJ2-7; TRBD2 matches 8 bases. The J segment lost 4 bases and the V segment lost 3 bases, leaving 8 bases of the junction unmatched. Germline values: CDR1 MNHEY, CDR2 SMNVEV (reference sequence). The length of the CDR3 is 15 residues. In DNA form, the CDR3 reads TGTGCCAGCAGTTTCCTCCCCGGGGGGGCGTACGAGCAGTACTTC. Translated: CASSFLPGGAYEQYF.

The rearrangement links TRBV2 to TRBJ1-4; the D gene is possibly TRBD1 (6 bases). Trimming took 6 bases from V and 4 from J, leaving 9 bases between them. Per germline, CDR1 SNHLY and CDR2 FYNNEI. The CDR3 runs 13 residues. CDR3 sequence (DNA): TGTGCCAGCAGATGGACAGTTAATGAAAAACTGTTTTTT. This sequence encodes CASRWTVNEKLFF.

The table lists this clone with a count of one. This chain links TRBV19 with TRBJ1-3; D uncertain. Deletions cut 6 bases from V and 10 bases from J, with 19 bases between. The CDR3 consists of 14 residues. Looked up from germline, CDR1 is LNHDA and CDR2 is SQIVND (reference sequence). Here the CDR3 DNA reads TGTGCCAGTAGATTTCCGGGCCCAGGAGGGACCATATATTTT. Protein: CASRFPGPGGTIYF.

This chain joins TRBV11-2 and TRBJ2-7; 11 nucleotides line up with TRBD1. This CDR3 spans 15 amino acids. The J segment lost 3 bases and the V segment lost 1 base, leaving 2 bases of the junction unmatched. Germline assignment: CDR1 SGHAT and CDR2 FQNNGV. The CDR3 nucleotides are TGTGCCAGCAGCTTAGGGGACAGGGGGGACTACGAGCAGTACTTC. This translates into CASSLGDRGDYEQYF.

The rearrangement links TRBV5-6 to TRBJ1-2; D not resolved. The CDR3 spans 13 residues. CDR1 and CDR2 (germline): SGHDT, YYEEEE. Trimming shortened V by 2 bases and J by 8 bases, and 13 bases separated the two germline ends. DNA for the CDR3: TGTGCCAGCAGCTTCCCCGGGGAAGGGGGCTACACCTTC. It codes for CASSFPGEGGYTF. Using reference TRBV5-6 and TRBJ1-2 for the parts outside the CDR3, the full variable domain is DAGVTQSPTHLIKTRGQQVTLRCSPKSGHDTVSWYQQALGQGPQFIFQYYEEEERQRGNFPDRFSGHQFPNYSSELNVNALLLGDSALYLCASSFPGEGGYTFGSGTRLTVV.

The chain has TRBV13 and TRBJ1-3; D is ambiguous. CDR1 PRHDT and CDR2 FYEKMQ come from the germline V gene (reference sequence). This CDR3 contains 14 residues. Deletions cut 5 bases from V and 7 bases from J, with 15 bases between. The CDR3 is CASSARVVGNTIYF. Written as DNA, the CDR3 is TGTGCCAGCAGCGCCCGAGTGGTCGGGAACACCATATATTTT. The whole variable domain, filled in from reference TRBV13 and TRBJ1-3, reads AAGVIQSPRHLIKEKRETATLKCYPIPRHDTVYWYQQGPGQDPQFLISFYEKMQSDKGSIPDRFSAQQFSDYHSELNMSSLELGDSALYFCASSARVVGNTIYFGEGSWLTVV.

This chain uses TRBV29-1 with TRBJ1-4; unclear D gene. The CDR3 consists of 12 residues. V dropped 5 bases and J dropped 5 bases, with 9 bases sitting between them. Germline-derived CDR1 and CDR2 are SQVTM and ANQGSEA. The CDR3 bases are TGCAGCGTTCTATCGGGGAATGAAAAACTGTTTTTT. Encoded protein: CSVLSGNEKLFF.

J is TRBJ2-2 and V is TRBV18; 7 nucleotides match TRBD1. The junction had 9 bases not matched to a gene; V was cut back by 2 bases and J by 6 bases. The CDR3 has 16 amino acids. Germline V CDR1 and CDR2: KGHSH, LQKENI. CDR3 amino acids: CASSPYRDSTPGELFF. The DNA of the CDR3 is TGTGCCAGCTCACCATACCGGGACAGCACTCCCGGGGAGCTGTTTTTT.

V usage is TRBV10-1 and J usage is TRBJ2-3, with 8 bases that match TRBD2. With V trimmed by 5 bases and J by 6 bases, 7 bases remained unmatched. CDR3 length: 14 residues. CDR1 and CDR2 (germline): WNHNN, SYGVQD (reference sequence). The CDR3: CASSPGGARDTQYF. The CDR3 DNA is TGCGCCAGCAGTCCCGGGGGGGCCAGGGATACGCAGTATTTT.

The genes are TRBV23-1 and TRBJ2-1, with a weak D call TRBD1 (6 bases). TRBV23-1 falls under the ORF class, with uncertain function. The CDR3 is made up of 12 amino acids. The germline V and J ends were trimmed by 7 bases and 6 bases, with 10 bases remaining between them. The CDR3 protein is CASKGVRNEQFF. CDR3 sequence (DNA): TGCGCCAGCAAGGGGGTCCGCAATGAGCAGTTCTTC.

This clone was seen a single time. This chain links TRBV6-5 with TRBJ2-7, with D uncertain. Germline lookup yields CDR1 MNHEY and CDR2 SVGAGI. The CDR3 length is 11 residues. Trimming shortened V by 6 bases and J by 5 bases, and 8 bases separated the two germline ends. CDR3 DNA: TGTGCCAGCAGATGGCATCACGAGCAGTACTTC. Translated: CASRWHHEQYF.

This clone has just one count. This rearrangement joins TRBV7-3 to TRBJ1-6, with D tentatively TRBD1 (5 bases). The CDR3 totals 15 residues. The germline V gene encodes CDR1 SGHTA and CDR2 FQGTGA. The V end was cut by 1 base, the J end by 3 bases, with 7 bases between. The CDR3: CASSLMGGYNSPLHF. The DNA of the CDR3 is TGTGCCAGCAGCTTAATGGGGGGCTATAATTCACCCCTCCACTTT.

The J gene is TRBJ1-4, the V gene TRBV30; TRBD1 might be the D (6 bases). The germline gives CDR1 GTSNPN, CDR2 SVGIG (reference sequence). Trimming pared 3 bases from V and 2 bases from J, leaving 13 bases between. The CDR3 has 15 amino acids. The CDR3 nucleotides are TGTGCCTGGAGAGGGGATAGGGGGACTAATGAAAAACTGTTTTTT. Its translation is CAWRGDRGTNEKLFF.

The chain recombines TRBV29-1 with TRBJ1-2, with D hard to call. Germline V gene data show CDR1 as SQVTM and CDR2 as ANQGSEA. The CDR3 totals 13 residues. V was pared by 5 bases and J by 7 bases, with 17 bases between. CDR3 residues: CSVRENREVGYTF. As DNA, the CDR3 is TGCAGCGTTCGGGAGAATCGGGAGGTTGGCTACACCTTC.

The rearrangement joins TRBV15 to TRBJ2-1; 7 nucleotides match TRBD1. After removal of 5 bases from V and 6 bases from J, the junction contained 13 bases not matched to a gene. The CDR3 extends over 16 amino acids. CDR1 is LNHNV and CDR2 is YYDKDF in the germline V gene (reference sequence). CDR3 sequence reads: CATSVQNTGASNEQFF. CDR3 nucleotides: TGTGCCACCAGCGTACAGAATACAGGGGCCAGCAATGAGCAGTTCTTC.

The rearrangement uses TRBV27 and TRBJ2-1; 7 bases are shared with TRBD1. The germline gives CDR1 MNHEY, CDR2 SMNVEV (reference sequence). The V gene end was trimmed by 5 bases and the J gene end by 7 bases; junction bases not matched to a gene: 8. The CDR3 extends over 14 amino acids. The CDR3 DNA is TGTGCCAGCAGTCTCCGACAGGGTTTGAATGAGCAGTTCTTC. Translation: CASSLRQGLNEQFF.

This clone was detected only once. This chain links TRBV12-3 or TRBV12-4 with TRBJ1-2; tentative D call: TRBD1 (5 bases). The CDR3 has 13 residues. Trimming stripped 1 base from V and 4 bases from J, with 7 bases between. The CDR3 sequence is CASSLGRVYGYTF. In nucleotides, the CDR3 is TGTGCCAGCAGTTTAGGCAGGGTCTATGGCTACACCTTC.

V usage is TRBV15 and J usage is TRBJ1-5; 7 bases are shared with TRBD1. Germline V gene lookup returns CDR1 LNHNV and CDR2 YYDKDF (reference sequence). After removal of 0 bases from V and 4 bases from J, the junction contained 6 bases not matched to a gene. CDR3 length: 16 amino acids. DNA for the CDR3: TGTGCCACCAGCAGAGAACGTAACAGGGGAAATCAGCCCCAGCATTTT. This codes for CATSRERNRGNQPQHF.

The rearrangement joins TRBV5-4 to TRBJ2-1, with D possibly being TRBD1 (6 bases). Trimming shortened V by 2 bases and J by 5 bases, and 11 bases separated the two germline ends. Germline CDR1 and CDR2: SGHNT and YYREEE (reference sequence). This CDR3 has 14 amino acids. The CDR3 reads CASSLQGTHNEQFF. DNA of the CDR3: TGTGCCAGCAGCTTACAGGGTACTCACAATGAGCAGTTCTTC. The variable domain in full, completed from reference TRBV5-4 and TRBJ2-1, reads ETGVTQSPTHLIKTRGQQVTLRCSSQSGHNTVSWYQQALGQGPQFIFQYYREEENGRGNFPPRFSGLQFPNYSSELNVNALELDDSALYLCASSLQGTHNEQFFGPGTRLTVL.

The chain carries TRBV10-3 and TRBJ2-5, with D maybe TRBD1 (6 bases). The CDR3 runs to 12 residues. The V end lost 11 bases, the J end lost 5 bases, and 15 bases lay between the germline ends. Per germline, CDR1 ENHRY and CDR2 SYGVKD. The CDR3 region is CASRGIRETQYF. The CDR3 DNA sequence: TGTGCCTCGAGGGGGATCAGGGAGACCCAGTACTTC.